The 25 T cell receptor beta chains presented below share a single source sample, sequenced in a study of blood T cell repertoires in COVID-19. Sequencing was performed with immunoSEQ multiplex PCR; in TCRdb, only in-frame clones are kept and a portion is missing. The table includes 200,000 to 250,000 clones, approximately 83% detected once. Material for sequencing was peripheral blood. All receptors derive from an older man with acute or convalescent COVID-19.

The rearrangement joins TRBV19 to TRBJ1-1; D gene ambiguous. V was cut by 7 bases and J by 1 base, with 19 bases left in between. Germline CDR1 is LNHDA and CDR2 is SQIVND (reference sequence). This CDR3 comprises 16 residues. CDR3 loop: CASIVAAGRRNTEAFF. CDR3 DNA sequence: TGTGCCAGTATCGTGGCGGCCGGTCGGCGGAACACTGAAGCTTTCTTT.

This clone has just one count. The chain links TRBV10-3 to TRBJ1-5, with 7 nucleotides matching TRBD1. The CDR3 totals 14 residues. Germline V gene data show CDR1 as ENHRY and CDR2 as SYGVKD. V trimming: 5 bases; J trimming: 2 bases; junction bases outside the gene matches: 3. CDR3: CAISPGTGNQPQHF. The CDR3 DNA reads TGTGCCATCAGTCCGGGGACAGGCAATCAGCCCCAGCATTTT.

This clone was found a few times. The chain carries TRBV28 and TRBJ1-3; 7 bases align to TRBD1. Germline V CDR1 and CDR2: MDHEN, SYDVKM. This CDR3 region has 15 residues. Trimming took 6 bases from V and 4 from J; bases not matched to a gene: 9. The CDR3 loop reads CASSEGAGEGNTIYF. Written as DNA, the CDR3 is TGTGCCAGCAGCGAGGGGGCAGGGGAAGGAAACACCATATATTTT.

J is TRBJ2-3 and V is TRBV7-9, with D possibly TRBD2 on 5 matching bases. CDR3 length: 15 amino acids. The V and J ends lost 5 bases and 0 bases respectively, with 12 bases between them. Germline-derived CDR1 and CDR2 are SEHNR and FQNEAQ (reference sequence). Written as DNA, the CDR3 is TGTGCCAGCAGCCCTTGGGAGATTAGCACAGATACGCAGTATTTT. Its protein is CASSPWEISTDTQYF.

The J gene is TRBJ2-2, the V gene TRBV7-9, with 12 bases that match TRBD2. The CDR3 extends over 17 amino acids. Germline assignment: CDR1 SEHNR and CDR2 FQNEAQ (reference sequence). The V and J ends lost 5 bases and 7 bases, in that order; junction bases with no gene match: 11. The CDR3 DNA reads TGTGCCAGCAGCACAGACACTAGCGGGAGGCATGGCGGGGAGCTGTTTTTT. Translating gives CASSTDTSGRHGGELFF.

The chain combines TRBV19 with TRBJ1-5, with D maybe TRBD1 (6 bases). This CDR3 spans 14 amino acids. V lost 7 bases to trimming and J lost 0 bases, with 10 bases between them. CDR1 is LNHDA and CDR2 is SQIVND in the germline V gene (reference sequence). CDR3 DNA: TGTGCCAGTATTGGACAGCATAGCAATCAGCCCCAGCATTTT. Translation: CASIGQHSNQPQHF. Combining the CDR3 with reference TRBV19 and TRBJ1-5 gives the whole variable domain DGGITQSPKYLFRKEGQNVTLSCEQNLNHDAMYWYRQDPGQGLRLIYYSQIVNDFQKGDIAEGYSVSREKKESFPLTVTSAQKNPTAFYLCASIGQHSNQPQHFGDGTRLSIL.

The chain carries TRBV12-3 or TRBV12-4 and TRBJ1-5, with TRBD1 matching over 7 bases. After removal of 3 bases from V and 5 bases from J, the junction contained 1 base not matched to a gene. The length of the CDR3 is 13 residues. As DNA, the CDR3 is TGTGCCAGCAGTTTCGGACAGGATCAGCCCCAGCATTTT. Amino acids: CASSFGQDQPQHF.

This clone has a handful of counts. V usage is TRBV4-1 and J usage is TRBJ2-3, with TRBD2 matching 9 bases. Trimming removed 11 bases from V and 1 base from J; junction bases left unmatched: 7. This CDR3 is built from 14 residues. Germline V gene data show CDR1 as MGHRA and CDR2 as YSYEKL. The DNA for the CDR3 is TGCGCCGTGCGAGCGGGGGGCCGCACAGATACGCAGTATTTT. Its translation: CAVRAGGRTDTQYF.

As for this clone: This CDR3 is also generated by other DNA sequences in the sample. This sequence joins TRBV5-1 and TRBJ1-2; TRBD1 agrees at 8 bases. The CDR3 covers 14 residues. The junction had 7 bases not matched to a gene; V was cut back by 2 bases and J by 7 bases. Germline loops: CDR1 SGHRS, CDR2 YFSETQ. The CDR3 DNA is TGCGCCAGCAGCTTAGCCCAGGGGGCGGGTGGCTACACCTTC. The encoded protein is CASSLAQGAGGYTF.

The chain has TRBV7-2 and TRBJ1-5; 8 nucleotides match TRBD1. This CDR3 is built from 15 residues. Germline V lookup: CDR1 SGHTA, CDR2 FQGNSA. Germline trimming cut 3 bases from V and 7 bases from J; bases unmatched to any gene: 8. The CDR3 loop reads CASSFRTGFGQPQHF. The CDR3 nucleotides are TGTGCCAGCAGCTTTAGGACAGGGTTCGGGCAGCCCCAGCATTTT.

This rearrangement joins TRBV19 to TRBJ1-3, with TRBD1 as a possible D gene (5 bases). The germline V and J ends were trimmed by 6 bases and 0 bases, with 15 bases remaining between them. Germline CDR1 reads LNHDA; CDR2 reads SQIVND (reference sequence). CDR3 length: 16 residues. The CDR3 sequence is CASSPLRGPSGNTIYF. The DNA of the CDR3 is TGTGCCAGTAGCCCTCTTAGGGGTCCCTCTGGAAACACCATATATTTT.

CDR3 DNA: TGTGCCATCAGTGAGTCGAGGGCGACAGGGGTTGAAAAACTGTTTTTT. Translating it yields CAISESRATGVEKLFF. V gene TRBV10-3 combines with J gene TRBJ1-4; 8 bases are shared with TRBD1. The CDR3 has 16 residues. The ends lost 0 bases at V and 7 bases at J; junction bases unmatched: 7. Germline V gene lookup returns CDR1 ENHRY and CDR2 SYGVKD.

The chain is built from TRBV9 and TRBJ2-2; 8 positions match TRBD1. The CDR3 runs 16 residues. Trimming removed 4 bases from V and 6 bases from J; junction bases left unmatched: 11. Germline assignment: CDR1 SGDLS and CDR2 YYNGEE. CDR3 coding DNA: TGTGCCAGCAGCCCCCAGAGCCAGGGGGCCGCCGGGGAGCTGTTTTTT. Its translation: CASSPQSQGAAGELFF.

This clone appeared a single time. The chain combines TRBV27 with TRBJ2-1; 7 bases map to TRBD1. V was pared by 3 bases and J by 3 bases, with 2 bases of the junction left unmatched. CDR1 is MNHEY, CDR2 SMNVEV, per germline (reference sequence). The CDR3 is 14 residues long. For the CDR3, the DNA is TGTGCCAGCAGTTTGACAGGGAACTACAATGAGCAGTTCTTC. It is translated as CASSLTGNYNEQFF.

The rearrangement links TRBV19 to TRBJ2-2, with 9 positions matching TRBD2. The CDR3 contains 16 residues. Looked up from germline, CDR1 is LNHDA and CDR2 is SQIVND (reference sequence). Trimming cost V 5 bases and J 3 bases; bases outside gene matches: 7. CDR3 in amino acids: CASSETSGWYTGELFF. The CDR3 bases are TGTGCCAGTAGTGAAACTAGCGGGTGGTACACCGGGGAGCTGTTTTTT.

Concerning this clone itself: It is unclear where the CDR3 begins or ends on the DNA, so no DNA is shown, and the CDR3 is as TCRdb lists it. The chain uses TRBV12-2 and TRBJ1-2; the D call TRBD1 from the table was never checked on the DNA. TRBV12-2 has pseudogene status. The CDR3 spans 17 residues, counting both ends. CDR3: CASRLVGQGAPFRGYTF.

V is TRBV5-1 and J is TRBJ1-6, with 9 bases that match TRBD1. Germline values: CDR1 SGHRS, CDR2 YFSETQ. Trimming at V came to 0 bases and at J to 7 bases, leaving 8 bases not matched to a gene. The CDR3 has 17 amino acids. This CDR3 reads CASSLAHGQGRNSPLHF. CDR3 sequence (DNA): TGCGCCAGCAGCTTGGCCCACGGACAGGGGAGGAATTCACCCCTCCACTTT.

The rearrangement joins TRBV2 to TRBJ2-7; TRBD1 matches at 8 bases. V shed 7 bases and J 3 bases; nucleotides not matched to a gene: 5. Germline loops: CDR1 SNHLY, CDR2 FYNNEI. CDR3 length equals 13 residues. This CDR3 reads CASKGQDVYEQYF. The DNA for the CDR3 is TGTGCCAGCAAGGGACAGGATGTCTACGAGCAGTACTTC.

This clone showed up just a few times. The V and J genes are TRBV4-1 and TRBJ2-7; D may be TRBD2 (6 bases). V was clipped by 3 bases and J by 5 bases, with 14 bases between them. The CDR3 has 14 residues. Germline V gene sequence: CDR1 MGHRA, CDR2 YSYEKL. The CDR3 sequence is CASSHPGTQDEQYF. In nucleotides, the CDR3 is TGCGCCAGCAGCCATCCCGGGACTCAAGACGAGCAGTACTTC.

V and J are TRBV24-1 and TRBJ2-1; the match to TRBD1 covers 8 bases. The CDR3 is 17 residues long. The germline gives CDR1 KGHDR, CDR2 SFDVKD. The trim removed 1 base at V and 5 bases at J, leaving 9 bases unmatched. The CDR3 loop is CATSDFTGRGPNNEQFF. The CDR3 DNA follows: TGTGCCACCAGTGATTTTACGGGCAGGGGGCCAAACAATGAGCAGTTCTTC.

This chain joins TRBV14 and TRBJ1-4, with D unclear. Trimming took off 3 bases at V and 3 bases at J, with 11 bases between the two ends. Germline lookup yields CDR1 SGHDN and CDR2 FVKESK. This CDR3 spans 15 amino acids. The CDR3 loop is CASSQEGRANEKLFF. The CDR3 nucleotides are TGTGCCAGCAGCCAGGAGGGAAGAGCTAATGAAAAACTGTTTTTT.

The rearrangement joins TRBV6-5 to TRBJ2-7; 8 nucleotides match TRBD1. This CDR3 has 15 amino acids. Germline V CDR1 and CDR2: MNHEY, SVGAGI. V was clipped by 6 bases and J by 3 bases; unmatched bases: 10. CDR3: CASRETGTGFYEQYF. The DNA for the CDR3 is TGTGCCAGCAGAGAGACCGGGACAGGTTTCTACGAGCAGTACTTC.

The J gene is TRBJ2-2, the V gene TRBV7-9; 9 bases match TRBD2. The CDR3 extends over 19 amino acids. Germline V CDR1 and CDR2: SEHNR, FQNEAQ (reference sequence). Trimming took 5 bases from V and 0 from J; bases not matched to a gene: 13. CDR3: CASSQRGGRAITNTGELFF. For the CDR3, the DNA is TGTGCCAGCAGCCAACGGGGCGGGAGGGCCATAACGAACACCGGGGAGCTGTTTTTT.

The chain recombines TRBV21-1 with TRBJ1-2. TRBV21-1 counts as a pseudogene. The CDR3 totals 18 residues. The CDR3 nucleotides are TGTGCCAGCAGCAAAATTCAGGACTACCGGGAGGGTAACTATGGCTACACCTTC. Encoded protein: CASSKIQDYREGNYGYTF.

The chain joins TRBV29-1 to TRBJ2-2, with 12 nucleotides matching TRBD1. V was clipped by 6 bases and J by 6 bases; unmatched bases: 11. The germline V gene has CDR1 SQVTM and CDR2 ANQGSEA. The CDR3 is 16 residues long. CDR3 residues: CSVYTPGQGAAGELFF. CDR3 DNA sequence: TGCAGCGTGTACACACCGGGACAGGGGGCGGCCGGGGAGCTGTTTTTT.